The 29 T cell receptor beta chains reported below all come from one sample, sequenced in a study of blood T cell repertoires in COVID-19. Produced via immunoSEQ multiplex PCR; TCRdb's table is partial and in-frame only. The sample lists around 97,000 clones; roughly 87% were seen once. The source material was peripheral blood. Receptor source: a human donor in a cohort sampled during active COVID-19.

The rearrangement uses TRBV5-5 and TRBJ1-5; weak D call: TRBD1 (5 bases). V was pared by 0 bases and J by 7 bases, with 11 bases between. Germline V CDR1 and CDR2: SGHKS, YYEKEE (reference sequence). The CDR3 has 14 residues. The CDR3: CASSLAGQGQPQHF. The CDR3, as DNA: TGTGCCAGCAGCTTGGCCGGGCAGGGCCAGCCCCAGCATTTT. Supplemented by reference TRBV5-5 and TRBJ1-5, the full variable domain reads DAGVTQSPTHLIKTRGQQVTLRCSPISGHKSVSWYQQVLGQGPQFIFQYYEKEERGRGNFPDRFSARQFPNYSSELNVNALLLGDSALYLCASSLAGQGQPQHFGDGTRLSIL.

The rearrangement uses TRBV5-6 and TRBJ2-1; no reliable D call. From germline, CDR1 is SGHDT and CDR2 YYEEEE. The CDR3 contains 13 residues. V was shortened by 0 bases and J by 4 bases, with 5 bases between the two germline ends. CDR3 protein: CASSLGQYNEQFF. CDR3 sequence (DNA): TGTGCCAGCAGCTTGGGGCAGTACAATGAGCAGTTCTTC.

The rearrangement uses TRBV6-5 and TRBJ1-3, with D uncertain. The CDR3 length is 15 residues. The germline gives CDR1 MNHEY, CDR2 SVGAGI. The V end lost 0 bases, the J end lost 2 bases, and 8 bases lay between the germline ends. In DNA, the CDR3 is TGTGCCAGCAGTTACTCGACCGGGACTGGAAACACCATATATTTT. This gives the protein CASSYSTGTGNTIYF.

The sample holds one count of this clone. The J gene is TRBJ1-2, the V gene TRBV2, with D possibly being TRBD1 (6 bases). Germline assignment: CDR1 SNHLY and CDR2 FYNNEI. CDR3 size: 14 residues. Trimming took 6 bases from V and 8 from J, leaving 19 bases between them. The CDR3 protein is CASSLTQGPGGYTF. In nucleotides, the CDR3 is TGTGCCAGCAGCCTAACACAGGGCCCGGGGGGCTACACCTTC.

This chain links TRBV28 with TRBJ1-2, with D maybe TRBD1 (6 bases). The CDR3 contains 14 residues. V lost 4 bases to trimming and J lost 6 bases, with 15 bases between them. Germline values: CDR1 MDHEN, CDR2 SYDVKM. CDR3 region: CASSSGGRVNGYTF. The CDR3 bases are TGTGCCAGCAGTTCCGGGGGGCGCGTCAATGGCTACACCTTC.

The chain carries TRBV24-1 and TRBJ2-1; a possible D gene is TRBD2 (6 bases). This CDR3 spans 14 amino acids. Trimming cost V 3 bases and J 7 bases, with 12 bases left between them. Germline V gives CDR1 KGHDR, CDR2 SFDVKD. The CDR3 reads CATSDGGTLNEQFF. CDR3 DNA sequence: TGTGCCACCAGTGATGGGGGGACCCTGAATGAGCAGTTCTTC.

The V and J genes are TRBV29-1 and TRBJ2-5, with 10 bases lining up with TRBD2. Germline CDR1 is SQVTM and CDR2 is ANQGSEA. This CDR3 contains 12 residues. V shed 7 bases, J shed 5 bases, and the junction held 4 bases outside the gene matches. CDR3 sequence: CSARTSGETQYF. The CDR3 nucleotides read TGCAGCGCCAGGACTAGCGGCGAGACCCAGTACTTC.

V gene TRBV6-6 combines with J gene TRBJ2-5; D might be TRBD1 (7 bases). The germline CDR1 and CDR2 sequences are MNHNY and SVGAGI (reference sequence). The CDR3 has 16 amino acids. The V gene lost 4 bases and the J gene lost 5 bases, with 20 bases spanning the gap. CDR3 DNA: TGTGCCAGCAGTTGGAACAGGGGAGGCTTGGCGGAGACCCAGTACTTC. Amino acid sequence: CASSWNRGGLAETQYF.

This chain links TRBV28 with TRBJ2-7, with 9 bases aligning to TRBD1. Germline CDR1 MDHEN, CDR2 SYDVKM. The CDR3 contains 13 residues. The V and J ends lost 7 bases and 3 bases, in that order; junction bases with no gene match: 4. The DNA of the CDR3 is TGTGCCAGCACCATGGGACAGGGCTACGAGCAGTACTTC. Encoded protein: CASTMGQGYEQYF.

This clone came up many times. The chain uses TRBV3-1 (or the pseudogene TRBV3-2) and TRBJ2-3; tentatively, D is TRBD1 (6 bases). The germline gives CDR1 LGHDT, CDR2 YNNKEL (reference sequence). With 3 bases removed from V and 2 bases from J, the gap between germline ends came to 12 bases. This CDR3 is built from 15 residues. The CDR3 nucleotides read TGTGCCAGCAGCCATAGTACAGGGTACACAGATACGCAGTATTTT. Translated: CASSHSTGYTDTQYF.

CDR3 nucleotide sequence: TGTGCCAGCAGTTACGACCGGGACAGGGCGGCCCTCCACTTT. Protein product: CASSYDRDRAALHF. The chain carries TRBV6-5 and TRBJ1-6; TRBD1 agrees at 9 bases. The CDR3 covers 14 residues. With V trimmed by 2 bases and J by 14 bases, 7 bases remained unmatched. The germline CDR1 and CDR2 sequences are MNHEY and SVGAGI.

In this sample, this clone turned up once. This chain connects TRBV10-2 to TRBJ2-7; 9 bases map to TRBD1. The germline CDR1 and CDR2 sequences are WSHSY and SAAADI. The junction had 10 bases not matched to a gene; V was cut back by 6 bases and J by 1 base. The CDR3 totals 16 residues. CDR3 DNA: TGCGCCAGCAGACTCCAGAGCGGGACAGGGTCCTACGAGCAGTACTTC. It yields the protein CASRLQSGTGSYEQYF.

The V call is TRBV7-3, the J call TRBJ2-2; D is unresolved. Looked up from germline, CDR1 is SGHTA and CDR2 is FQGTGA. Trimming pared 5 bases from V and 2 bases from J, leaving 9 bases between. This CDR3 contains 14 residues. The CDR3 protein is CASSPKANTGELFF. The CDR3 DNA is TGTGCCAGCAGCCCAAAAGCTAACACCGGGGAGCTGTTTTTT. Using reference TRBV7-3 and TRBJ2-2 for the parts outside the CDR3, the full variable domain is GAGVSQTPSNKVTEKGKYVELRCDPISGHTALYWYRQSLGQGPEFLIYFQGTGAADDSGLPNDRFFAVRPEGSVSTLKIQRTERGDSAVYLCASSPKANTGELFFGEGSRLTVL.

The chain uses TRBV28 and TRBJ2-1; tentative D call: TRBD2 (6 bases). V lost 5 bases to trimming and J lost 12 bases, with 11 bases between them. Germline lookup yields CDR1 MDHEN and CDR2 SYDVKM. There are 11 residues in the CDR3. CDR3 sequence: CASSTGGRQFF. CDR3 coding DNA: TGTGCCAGCAGTACCGGGGGTCGGCAGTTCTTC.

The sample holds a few counts of this clone. The CDR3, as DNA: TGTGCCAGCTCACCAGGGACAGGTAACACCTACGAGCAGTACTTC. It is translated as CASSPGTGNTYEQYF. V is TRBV18 and J is TRBJ2-7; 8 bases align to TRBD1. The CDR3 is made up of 15 amino acids. V trimming: 2 bases; J trimming: 2 bases; junction bases outside the gene matches: 5. CDR1 is KGHSH and CDR2 is LQKENI in the germline V gene.

The sample holds a few counts of this clone. The rearrangement links TRBV6-5 to TRBJ1-6; D remains ambiguous. V dropped 6 bases and J dropped 8 bases, with 11 bases sitting between them. CDR3 length equals 13 residues. The germline gives CDR1 MNHEY, CDR2 SVGAGI. This CDR3 is CASSPRRDSPLHF. In nucleotides, the CDR3 is TGTGCCAGCAGCCCCCGCCGGGATTCACCCCTCCACTTT.

The CDR3: CASSRQYNEQFF. In nucleotides, the CDR3 is TGTGCCAGTAGTCGACAGTACAATGAGCAGTTCTTC. The chain employs TRBV19 and TRBJ2-1, with D tentatively TRBD1 (5 bases). The V end was cut by 5 bases, the J end by 4 bases, with 6 bases between. Germline V lookup: CDR1 LNHDA, CDR2 SQIVND (reference sequence). The CDR3 runs to 12 residues.

The chain is built from TRBV9 and TRBJ2-1; 12 bases match TRBD2. This CDR3 has 15 residues. Germline V gene sequence: CDR1 SGDLS, CDR2 YYNGEE. V trimming: 3 bases; J trimming: 8 bases; junction bases outside the gene matches: 6. The CDR3 loop is CASSGGLAGGYEQFF. CDR3 sequence (DNA): TGTGCCAGCAGCGGGGGACTAGCGGGCGGCTATGAGCAGTTCTTC.

The CDR3 sequence: CASSLGGGRPLNEQFF. In nucleotides, the CDR3 is TGTGCCAGCAGCTTGGGGGGCGGGAGGCCCCTAAATGAGCAGTTCTTC. The chain recombines TRBV5-4 with TRBJ2-1, with 8 bases aligning to TRBD2. CDR3 size: 16 residues. Trimming cost V 0 bases and J 7 bases; bases outside gene matches: 9. Looked up from germline, CDR1 is SGHNT and CDR2 is YYREEE (reference sequence). The full variable domain, completed using reference TRBV5-4 and TRBJ2-1, is ETGVTQSPTHLIKTRGQQVTLRCSSQSGHNTVSWYQQALGQGPQFIFQYYREEENGRGNFPPRFSGLQFPNYSSELNVNALELDDSALYLCASSLGGGRPLNEQFFGPGTRLTVL.

V and J are TRBV7-6 and TRBJ1-5; D not resolved. From germline, CDR1 is SGHVS and CDR2 FNYEAQ. The CDR3 extends over 13 amino acids. V lost 3 bases to trimming and J lost 2 bases, with 5 bases between them. The CDR3 DNA is TGTGCCAGCAGCTTTCAGGGCAATCAGCCCCAGCATTTT. This codes for CASSFQGNQPQHF. Complete variable domain (other parts from reference TRBV7-6 and TRBJ1-5): GAGVSQSPRYKVTKRGQDVALRCDPISGHVSLYWYRQALGQGPEFLTYFNYEAQQDKSGLPNDRFSAERPEGSISTLTIQRTEQRDSAMYRCASSFQGNQPQHFGDGTRLSIL.

The rearrangement uses TRBV29-1 and TRBJ2-5; 7 bases are a match to TRBD2. V was pared by 0 bases and J by 3 bases, with 4 bases of the junction left unmatched. Germline-derived CDR1 and CDR2 are SQVTM and ANQGSEA. The CDR3 contains 14 residues. The CDR3, as DNA: TGCAGCGTTGAAGAAGCGGGGCGCAAAGAGACCCAGTACTTC. Encoded protein: CSVEEAGRKETQYF.

The chain joins TRBV29-1 to TRBJ1-2; 7 bases match TRBD1. The J segment lost 2 bases and the V segment lost 6 bases, leaving 3 bases of the junction unmatched. Looked up from germline, CDR1 is SQVTM and CDR2 is ANQGSEA. This CDR3 is built from 12 residues. The CDR3 region has the DNA TGCAGCGTGAAGACAGGGAACTATGGCTACACCTTC. This codes for CSVKTGNYGYTF.

This clone was picked up one time. This chain uses TRBV7-2 with TRBJ1-3; no clear D gene. V was pared by 6 bases and J by 0 bases, with 12 bases between. Looked up from germline, CDR1 is SGHTA and CDR2 is FQGNSA. The length of the CDR3 is 15 residues. CDR3 amino acids: CASSYGLISGNTIYF. The CDR3 nucleotides read TGTGCCAGCAGTTATGGACTGATCTCTGGAAACACCATATATTTT.

This clone was observed a single time. CDR3 region: CASSPGLWNTEAFF. CDR3 in DNA: TGTGCCAGCTCACCAGGACTGTGGAACACTGAAGCTTTCTTT. The chain employs TRBV18 and TRBJ1-1; D not certain. Looked up from germline, CDR1 is KGHSH and CDR2 is LQKENI. Trimming left V 2 bases short and J 1 base short, with 8 bases between. The CDR3 is 14 amino acids.

This clone was recorded only once. The chain combines TRBV29-1 with TRBJ2-1; D is uncertain. Trimming removed 0 bases at V and 3 bases at J, with 9 bases between. Germline V gene sequence: CDR1 SQVTM, CDR2 ANQGSEA. This CDR3 spans 14 amino acids. The CDR3 sequence is CSVEESANYNEQFF. The CDR3 nucleotides read TGCAGCGTTGAAGAATCAGCGAACTACAATGAGCAGTTCTTC.

This chain connects TRBV5-1 to TRBJ2-1; 9 nucleotides agree with TRBD1. V shed 4 bases, J shed 0 bases, and the junction held 23 bases outside the gene matches. The germline CDR1 and CDR2 sequences are SGHRS and YFSETQ. The CDR3 contains 22 residues. CDR3 DNA: TGCGCCAGCAGCAAAGACCCCTCGGGACAGGGCCTCTATGGTGCCTCCTACAATGAGCAGTTCTTC. Translation: CASSKDPSGQGLYGASYNEQFF.

The V gene is TRBV5-1, the J gene TRBJ1-1; 8 positions agree with TRBD1. Germline V gene data show CDR1 as SGHRS and CDR2 as YFSETQ. Trimming took 1 base from V and 2 from J; bases not matched to a gene: 7. The CDR3 sequence is 16 residues long. CDR3 DNA: TGCGCCAGCAGCTTGCTCGCAGGGACAGGTAACACTGAAGCTTTCTTT. It encodes CASSLLAGTGNTEAFF.

V is TRBV5-6 and J is TRBJ2-1; TRBD2 matches 11 bases. The germline CDR1 and CDR2 sequences are SGHDT and YYEEEE. The CDR3 runs to 19 residues. The ends lost 0 bases at V and 3 bases at J; junction bases unmatched: 11. The CDR3 here is CASSLAGRTSGSYYNEQFF. Written as DNA, the CDR3 is TGTGCCAGCAGCTTGGCCGGCAGGACTAGCGGGTCTTACTACAATGAGCAGTTCTTC.

The chain carries TRBV27 and TRBJ2-3; TRBD2 agrees at 9 bases. The CDR3 spans 16 residues. The germline CDR1 and CDR2 sequences are MNHEY and SMNVEV (reference sequence). Trimming took 4 bases from V and 5 from J; bases not matched to a gene: 10. DNA for the CDR3: TGTGCCAGCAGTTGGGAGGGGCGGGGGGGCAGAGATACGCAGTATTTT. The encoded protein is CASSWEGRGGRDTQYF.